This T cell receptor (beta chain) appears in the sequencing data of a study of blood T cell repertoires in COVID-19. Study-level background: Whether acute or convalescent, the COVID-19 samples came from the United States, Italy and Spain. The cDNA or gDNA used as material had been derived from T cells, B-cell-depleted T cells, or PBMCs.

The CDR3 runs to 13 residues. Looked up from germline, CDR1 is KGHSH and CDR2 is LQKENI. The V segment lost 3 bases and the J segment 6 bases; nucleotides outside the gene matches: 2. How the authors handled the data: Using reference gene primer amplification, nucleated cell counts were estimated. Clones were sequenced by immunoSEQ multiplex PCR, and TCRdb holds only the in-frame ones, with some missing. Clonal size and the V and J genes are those of that table, whereas D and trimming came from the DNA. The table has roughly 250,000 clones, about 86% seen once. This sequence joins TRBV18 and TRBJ2-7; 10 nucleotides align to TRBD1. The sequencing input was peripheral blood. The sequence came from an elderly woman with acute or convalescent COVID-19. The CDR3 loop is CASSPDRGVEQYF. The DNA of the CDR3 is TGTGCCAGCTCACCGGACAGGGGGGTCGAGCAGTACTTC. The full variable domain, its missing parts supplied by reference TRBV18 and TRBJ2-7, is NAGVMQNPRHLVRRRGQEARLRCSPMKGHSHVYWYRQLPEEGLKFMVYLQKENIIDESGMPKERFSAEFPKEGPSILRIQQVVRGDSAAYFCASSPDRGVEQYFGPGTRLTVT.